Listed below are T cell receptor beta chains from one sample, sequenced in a study of blood T cell repertoires in COVID-19. Sequencing used immunoSEQ multiplex PCR; TCRdb keeps in-frame clones, though not all of them. The sample has some 300,000 clones, roughly 86% seen once. The sample taken for sequencing was PBMCs or T cells enriched from blood (not recorded which). Source of these receptors: a woman aged 45 to 65 who had been exposed to COVID-19. Each CDR3 is given with its conserved first and last residue. The D gene is left open where the match is weak. A row's size may be missing; if present it is once, few, many or a size class.

size,J,V,D,DNA,CDR3
-,TRBJ1-2,TRBV28,TRBD1,TGTGCCAGCAGTTCAGGGGGGGACAGGTATGGCTACACCTTC,CASSSGGDRYGYTF
-,TRBJ1-4,TRBV28,-,TGTGCCAGCAGTTTTACTCCAACTAATGAAAAACTGTTTTTT,CASSFTPTNEKLFF
once,TRBJ1-1,TRBV2,-,TGTGCCAGCAGGACAGGCGGTACTGAAGCTTTCTTT,CASRTGGTEAFF
-,TRBJ2-7,TRBV21-1,-,TGTGCCAGCGGTTCAAGGGATCGGGGGAGCACCTACGAGCAGTACTTC,CASGSRDRGSTYEQYF
-,TRBJ2-1,TRBV28,TRBD2,TGTGCCATCGGGACTAGCGGGGGGGTCTCCTACAATGAGCAGTTCTTC,CAIGTSGGVSYNEQFF
-,TRBJ2-7,TRBV6-1,-,TGTGCCAGCAGTGACGCAGGGATGAGCTCCTACGAGCAGTACTTC,CASSDAGMSSYEQYF
-,TRBJ2-7,TRBV28,-,TGTGCCAGCAGTTTACGACAGTCCTACGAGCAGTACTTC,CASSLRQSYEQYF
-,TRBJ1-2,TRBV28,TRBD1,TGTGCCAGCACCTCCTCCGACAGGGTCGGCTACACCTTC,CASTSSDRVGYTF
-,TRBJ1-3,TRBV5-1,-,TGCGCCAGCAGCTCCCAGGTTAACTCTGGAAACACCATATATTTT,CASSSQVNSGNTIYF
-,TRBJ2-5,TRBV10-3,-,TGTGCCATCAGTGAGTCCCCGGGGGAGACCCAGTACTTC,CAISESPGETQYF
-,TRBJ2-1,TRBV15,TRBD2,TGTGCCACCAGCAGAGGGAGGGAGGGTCATATTGAGCAGTTCTTC,CATSRGREGHIEQFF
-,TRBJ2-3,TRBV2,TRBD1,TGTGCCAGCAACCAGGGGGGCACAGATACGCAGTATTTT,CASNQGGTDTQYF
-,TRBJ2-3,TRBV3-1/TRBV3-2,TRBD2,TGTGCCAGCAGCCAAGCCGGGGGGACAGATACGCAGTATTTT,CASSQAGGTDTQYF
-,TRBJ1-6,TRBV2,TRBD1,TGTGCCAGCAGCACGGGACAGGGTAGCTCCTATAATTCACCCCTCCACTTT,CASSTGQGSSYNSPLHF
-,TRBJ1-6,TRBV27,TRBD1,TGTGCCAGCAGCGTACCAGGGGGATCACCCCTCCACTTT,CASSVPGGSPLHF
-,TRBJ1-2,TRBV5-4,TRBD1,TGTGCCAGCAGCCCAGCCCCGGGACAGATTTATGGCTACACCTTC,CASSPAPGQIYGYTF
-,TRBJ2-1,TRBV18,-,TGTGCCAGCTCGGACAGCTCCTACAATGAGCAGTTCTTC,CASSDSSYNEQFF
-,TRBJ1-2,TRBV9,TRBD1,TGTGCCAGCAGCCCCCAGGGGGCTGGTCTCTATGGCTACACCTTC,CASSPQGAGLYGYTF
-,TRBJ2-1,TRBV5-1,-,TGCGCCAGCAGCTTGGATACAGGCTCCTACAATGAGCAGTTCTTC,CASSLDTGSYNEQFF
-,TRBJ1-5,TRBV2,TRBD1,TGTGCCAGCAGTGAACAGGGGGGCAATCAGCCCCAGCATTTT,CASSEQGGNQPQHF
-,TRBJ2-3,TRBV28,-,TGTGCCGCGGGTTGGGGGGACACAGATACGCAGTATTTT,CAAGWGDTDTQYF
-,TRBJ1-3,TRBV12-3/TRBV12-4,-,TGTGCCAGCAGTGGAGGTGGAAACACCATATATTTT,CASSGGGNTIYF
-,TRBJ1-1,TRBV12-3/TRBV12-4,-,TGTGCCAGCAGTTTAAGCATGAACACTGAAGCTTTCTTT,CASSLSMNTEAFF
-,TRBJ1-6,TRBV2,-,TGTGCCAGCAGTGAATATGTCCCCTTAAATTCACCCCTCCACTTT,CASSEYVPLNSPLHF
-,TRBJ1-4,TRBV4-1,-,TGCGCCAGCAGCCAAGAAGCACGGCCAGGTACCGAAAAACTGTTTTTT,CASSQEARPGTEKLFF
-,TRBJ1-2,TRBV6-5,-,TGTGCCAGCAGTTACGGGGCATGGGGTGGCTACACCTTC,CASSYGAWGGYTF
once,TRBJ1-2,TRBV28,TRBD1,TGTGCCAGCACCCGGTTGAGACAGGGGAACTATGGCTACACCTTC,CASTRLRQGNYGYTF
-,TRBJ2-3,TRBV15,TRBD2,TGTGCCACCAGCAAACTAGCGGGGGCAGGCGGTCGTTTAGATACGCAGTATTTT,CATSKLAGAGGRLDTQYF
-,TRBJ1-2,TRBV6-4,-,TGTGCCAGCAGTGAAGATGACAGGAACTATGGCTACACCTTC,CASSEDDRNYGYTF
-,TRBJ1-6,TRBV30,TRBD1,TGTGCCTGGAGGGGGGACAGGGTGCCCCCTGATTCACCCCTCCACTTT,CAWRGDRVPPDSPLHF
once,TRBJ2-1,TRBV5-4,TRBD1,TGTGCCAGCAGCAAAGGGACAGACCCTACCTACAATGAGCAGTTCTTC,CASSKGTDPTYNEQFF
-,TRBJ1-5,TRBV5-6,-,TGTGCCAGCAGCCGCGGACGGGGAGATCAGCCCCAGCATTTT,CASSRGRGDQPQHF
-,TRBJ1-4,TRBV7-2,-,TGTGCCAGCAGCTTAGGAGGGAATCTTGAAAAACTGTTTTTT,CASSLGGNLEKLFF
-,TRBJ2-7,TRBV4-1,TRBD1,TGCGCCAGCAGCCAAGAGGACAGGTTATCCTACGAGCAGTACTTC,CASSQEDRLSYEQYF
-,TRBJ2-7,TRBV25-1,TRBD1,TGTGCCAGCAGTGAATTTCCGGACAGGGAGTACGAGCAGTACTTC,CASSEFPDREYEQYF
-,TRBJ2-7,TRBV6-1,TRBD1,TGTGCCAGCAGTGAGACGGGACAGGGGGGGGACTACGAGCAGTACTTC,CASSETGQGGDYEQYF
-,TRBJ1-4,TRBV12-3/TRBV12-4,-,TGTGCCAGCAGTTTACAGGTTAATGAAAAACTGTTTTTT,CASSLQVNEKLFF
once,TRBJ2-7,TRBV12-5,TRBD1,TGTGCTAGTGGTTTGGTACCGGGACAGACCTACGAGCAGTACTTC,CASGLVPGQTYEQYF
-,TRBJ2-2,TRBV6-5,-,TGTGCCAGCAGGTGGAGGGGTGACACCGGGGAGCTGTTTTTT,CASRWRGDTGELFF
-,TRBJ2-1,TRBV5-1,-,TGCGCCAGCAGCTTGGGCGTTGAGTCCTACAATGAGCAGTTCTTC,CASSLGVESYNEQFF
-,TRBJ2-7,TRBV9,-,TGTGCCAGCAGCGCGCGGGACAGCTACGAGCAGTACTTC,CASSARDSYEQYF
few,TRBJ1-1,TRBV27,TRBD1,TGTGCCAGCAGTGCCAACCGGGACAGGGTACCTTTCTTT,CASSANRDRVPFF
once,TRBJ1-6,TRBV6-5,TRBD1,TGTGCCACTTCGAGCCGGGACAGCGATAATTCACCCCTCCACTTT,CATSSRDSDNSPLHF
-,TRBJ1-3,TRBV3-1/TRBV3-2,-,TGTGCCAGCAGCCAAGATCAAGGGGGTTTCTCTGGAAACACCATATATTTT,CASSQDQGGFSGNTIYF
-,TRBJ1-6,TRBV5-1,TRBD1,TGCGCCAGCAGCTTGACAGGGGGGGTAGATAATTCACCCCTCCACTTT,CASSLTGGVDNSPLHF
-,TRBJ2-7,TRBV29-1,TRBD2,TGCAGCGTTCTCGTGGCGGCTAGCGGCTCCTACGAGCAGTACTTC,CSVLVAASGSYEQYF
-,TRBJ2-3,TRBV7-9,TRBD2,TGTGCCAGCAGCCTAGCTAGCGGCGTCAGCACAGATACGCAGTATTTT,CASSLASGVSTDTQYF
-,TRBJ1-3,TRBV11-2,-,TGTGCCAGCAGCCGAGGGGGCTCTGGAAACACCATATATTTT,CASSRGGSGNTIYF
-,TRBJ1-1,TRBV28,-,TGTGCCAGCAGTTTGAGTGAAAGGGGGAAAGGTGAAGCTTTCTTT,CASSLSERGKGEAFF
few,TRBJ2-1,TRBV28,TRBD1,TGTGCCAGCAGCACTACCATACCGACAGGGGGCACCTATGAGCAGTTCTTC,CASSTTIPTGGTYEQFF